Presented here are 11 T cell receptor beta chains from one specimen sequenced in a study of control samples from healthy donors and cancer patients. Some clones are missing from TCRdb's copy, which holds only in-frame ones; the method was immunoSEQ multiplex PCR. This table has just over 150,000 clones, 93% appearing once. Specimen: blood. All receptors derive from a man aged 50-59 years in good health.

The chain links TRBV6-5 to TRBJ1-5; 7 bases match TRBD1. The CDR3 runs to 13 residues. After removal of 6 bases from V and 8 bases from J, the junction contained 7 bases not matched to a gene. Germline-derived CDR1 and CDR2 are MNHEY and SVGAGI. CDR3 sequence: CASRRQGGKPQHF. Written as DNA, the CDR3 is TGTGCCAGCAGAAGACAGGGAGGTAAGCCCCAGCATTTT.

CDR3 sequence (DNA): TGTGCCAGCAGTGAATCTCTTACTAGCCGAAAAGAGACCCAGTACTTC. Translated: CASSESLTSRKETQYF. V gene TRBV25-1 combines with J gene TRBJ2-5; the D gene is possibly TRBD2 (6 bases). The V gene's germline CDR1 is MGHDK and CDR2 SYGVNS. The CDR3 covers 16 residues. The V and J ends lost 1 base and 3 bases respectively, with 15 bases between them.

This chain joins TRBV10-3 and TRBJ2-3; perhaps TRBD2 as D (5 bases). Germline V lookup: CDR1 ENHRY, CDR2 SYGVKD. V gave up 6 bases and J gave up 3 bases, with 10 bases separating them. The CDR3 sequence is 13 residues long. CDR3 coding DNA: TGTGCCATCAGGGAACTAGGGACAGATACGCAGTATTTT. Amino acids: CAIRELGTDTQYF.

In DNA form, the CDR3 reads TGTGCCAGCAGTGAAGAAGGCACTGGCAGGGAGCAGTACTTC. Amino acid sequence: CASSEEGTGREQYF. The rearrangement joins TRBV2 to TRBJ2-7; D gene ambiguous. The CDR3 length is 14 residues. CDR1 SNHLY and CDR2 FYNNEI come from the germline V gene. The V gene lost 1 base and the J gene lost 7 bases, with 14 bases spanning the gap.

This clone is a singleton in its sample. V is TRBV19 and J is TRBJ2-2; TRBD1 agrees at 11 bases. V lost 4 bases to trimming and J lost 5 bases; unmatched junction nucleotides: 3. CDR1 is LNHDA, CDR2 SQIVND, per germline (reference sequence). The CDR3 covers 15 residues. CDR3 sequence reads: CASSTGQGGTGELFF. The DNA of the CDR3 is TGTGCCAGTAGTACGGGACAGGGGGGGACCGGGGAGCTGTTTTTT. The variable domain in full, completed from reference TRBV19 and TRBJ2-2, reads DGGITQSPKYLFRKEGQNVTLSCEQNLNHDAMYWYRQDPGQGLRLIYYSQIVNDFQKGDIAEGYSVSREKKESFPLTVTSAQKNPTAFYLCASSTGQGGTGELFFGEGSRLTVL.

The chain has TRBV5-4 and TRBJ2-3; D remains unclear. V gave up 0 bases and J gave up 5 bases, with 7 bases separating them. CDR1 and CDR2 (germline): SGHNT, YYREEE (reference sequence). The CDR3 is made up of 13 amino acids. The CDR3 nucleotides read TGTGCCAGCAGCTTGGTGTCTGTAGATACGCAGTATTTT. Translation: CASSLVSVDTQYF.

The chain carries TRBV27 and TRBJ1-5; possibly TRBD1 for D (5 bases). The CDR3 contains 14 residues. Trimming took off 3 bases at V and 5 bases at J, with 11 bases between the two ends. In germline, CDR1 is MNHEY, CDR2 SMNVEV (reference sequence). In DNA, the CDR3 is TGTGCCAGCAGTTTCTCGGGGCCACATCAGCCCCAGCATTTT. Translating it yields CASSFSGPHQPQHF.

The chain carries TRBV6-5 and TRBJ1-5, with unresolved D. The CDR3 loop spans 13 amino acids. The germline V gene encodes CDR1 MNHEY and CDR2 SVGAGI. Trimming stripped 5 bases from V and 4 bases from J, with 9 bases between. For the CDR3, the DNA is TGTGCCAGCAGTCTTTTACAGAATCAGCCCCAGCATTTT. This sequence encodes CASSLLQNQPQHF.

The chain joins TRBV3-1 (or the pseudogene TRBV3-2) to TRBJ2-7; D remains ambiguous. Germline CDR1 and CDR2: LGHDT and YNNKEL (reference sequence). The CDR3 extends over 14 amino acids. Trimming removed 3 bases from V and 1 base from J, with 10 bases in between. The CDR3 here is CASSHSTTSYEQYF. CDR3 DNA sequence: TGTGCCAGCAGCCACTCGACGACGTCCTACGAGCAGTACTTC.

The chain couples TRBV5-6 to TRBJ1-2; weak D call: TRBD1 (5 bases). This CDR3 spans 14 amino acids. From germline, CDR1 is SGHDT and CDR2 YYEEEE. The V end was cut by 2 bases, the J end by 3 bases, with 11 bases between. This CDR3 is CASSFLGEDYGYTF. The CDR3 DNA reads TGTGCCAGCAGCTTCTTAGGGGAGGACTATGGCTACACCTTC.

The chain employs TRBV5-1 and TRBJ1-3; D possibly corresponds to TRBD1 (5 bases). Trimming left V 4 bases short and J 3 bases short, with 14 bases between. This CDR3 comprises 15 residues. In germline, CDR1 is SGHRS, CDR2 YFSETQ. The CDR3 DNA sequence: TGCGCCAGCAGCATCCCTGCGGGGGATGGAAACACCATATATTTT. This sequence encodes CASSIPAGDGNTIYF.